The 8 T cell receptor beta chains listed next were all sequenced from one sample in a study of blood T cell repertoires in COVID-19. This table comes from immunoSEQ multiplex PCR, and its TCRdb copy is limited to in-frame clones, with some not included. Among about 120,000 clones, around 85% were seen once, and the ten largest hold around 1.5%. The sequenced sample was peripheral blood. All receptors derive from a man in his forties or fifties with acute or convalescent COVID-19.

The chain is built from TRBV9 and TRBJ2-3; TRBD2 aligns across 14 bases. The trim removed 0 bases at V and 1 base at J, leaving 7 bases unmatched. The CDR3 has 19 residues. CDR1 is SGDLS, CDR2 YYNGEE, per germline. The CDR3 DNA follows: TGTGCCAGCAGCGTAGGAGGGACTAGCGGGGGCTCACGCACAGATACGCAGTATTTT. Protein sequence: CASSVGGTSGGSRTDTQYF.

The chain uses TRBV7-3 and TRBJ1-5; a weak D match, TRBD1 (5 bases). Per the germline V gene, CDR1 is SGHTA and CDR2 is FQGTGA. CDR3 length: 13 amino acids. Between the trimmed V and J ends, which lost 5 bases and 5 bases, there was a span of 10 bases. CDR3 DNA: TGTGCCAGCAGCCGAGACAGAGATCAGCCCCAGCATTTT. Protein: CASSRDRDQPQHF. The full variable domain, completed using reference TRBV7-3 and TRBJ1-5, is GAGVSQTPSNKVTEKGKYVELRCDPISGHTALYWYRQSLGQGPEFLIYFQGTGAADDSGLPNDRFFAVRPEGSVSTLKIQRTERGDSAVYLCASSRDRDQPQHFGDGTRLSIL.

The rearrangement uses TRBV10-3 and TRBJ2-5, with 11 bases that match TRBD2. The CDR3 runs 15 residues. Trimming took 4 bases from V and 5 from J; bases not matched to a gene: 6. Per the germline V gene, CDR1 is ENHRY and CDR2 is SYGVKD. The DNA for the CDR3 is TGTGCCATCAGTGTTAGCGGGGGGGCCGGGGAGACCCAGTACTTC. Protein product: CAISVSGGAGETQYF.

This clone was counted a single time. This rearrangement joins TRBV28 to TRBJ1-2, with 12 bases lining up with TRBD1. V shed 4 bases, J shed 8 bases, and the junction held 5 bases outside the gene matches. This CDR3 comprises 14 residues. Germline-derived CDR1 and CDR2 are MDHEN and SYDVKM. In nucleotides, the CDR3 is TGTGCCAGCAGTTCAGGGACAGGGGGCTGGGGCTACACCTTC. Its translation: CASSSGTGGWGYTF.

On this clone: Other nucleotide sequences from this sample produce the same CDR3. The chain recombines TRBV30 with TRBJ1-1; no clear D. This CDR3 comprises 13 residues. Germline lookup yields CDR1 GTSNPN and CDR2 SVGIG (reference sequence). V gave up 0 bases and J gave up 2 bases, with 7 bases separating them. The CDR3: CAWSVLVNTEAFF. The CDR3 region has the DNA TGTGCCTGGAGTGTACTGGTTAACACTGAAGCTTTCTTT.

The CDR3 sequence: CASSQDWTDTYEQYF. For the CDR3, the DNA is TGCGCCAGCAGCCAAGATTGGACGGACACCTACGAGCAGTACTTC. The genes are TRBV4-1 and TRBJ2-7, with D possibly matching TRBD1 (5 bases). CDR1 and CDR2 (germline): MGHRA, YSYEKL. V was pared by 0 bases and J by 2 bases, with 11 bases between. The length of the CDR3 is 15 residues.

This chain connects TRBV6-5 to TRBJ1-6; 7 bases fit TRBD1. The V segment lost 5 bases and the J segment 7 bases; nucleotides outside the gene matches: 5. In germline, CDR1 is MNHEY, CDR2 SVGAGI. There are 14 residues in the CDR3. The CDR3 DNA reads as TGTGCCAGCAGTCCAGGGACAGCGAATTCACCCCTCCACTTT. This sequence encodes CASSPGTANSPLHF.

The V and J genes are TRBV24-1 and TRBJ2-5; TRBD1 matches at 8 bases. The V segment lost 10 bases and the J segment 2 bases; nucleotides outside the gene matches: 5. The CDR3 contains 13 residues. In germline, CDR1 is KGHDR, CDR2 SFDVKD. The DNA of the CDR3 is TGTGCCACAAAGGGACAGGAGCAAGAGACCCAGTACTTC. Its protein is CATKGQEQETQYF.